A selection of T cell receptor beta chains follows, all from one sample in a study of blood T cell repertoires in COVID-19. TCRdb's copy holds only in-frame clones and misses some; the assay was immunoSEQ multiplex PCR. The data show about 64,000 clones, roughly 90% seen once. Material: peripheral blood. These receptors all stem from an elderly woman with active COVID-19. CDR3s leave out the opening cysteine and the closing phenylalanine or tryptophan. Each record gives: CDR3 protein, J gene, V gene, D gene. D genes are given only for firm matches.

CDR3 protein: ASSPGLAENNEQF
J gene: TRBJ2-1
V gene: TRBV18
D gene: TRBD2

CDR3 protein: ASSLTGTYEQY
J gene: TRBJ2-7
V gene: TRBV5-1
D gene: .

CDR3 protein: ASSDPGLLLLDTQY
J gene: TRBJ2-3
V gene: TRBV7-9
D gene: .

CDR3 protein: ASSLGVLNEKLF
J gene: TRBJ1-4
V gene: TRBV5-4
D gene: .

CDR3 protein: ASSLIGETQY
J gene: TRBJ2-5
V gene: TRBV7-9
D gene: .

CDR3 protein: ASNLQGWAGELF
J gene: TRBJ2-2
V gene: TRBV6-5
D gene: .

CDR3 protein: ASSTTRERPNYGYT
J gene: TRBJ1-2
V gene: TRBV19
D gene: .

CDR3 protein: ASRLRGGAGDYEQY
J gene: TRBJ2-7
V gene: TRBV10-1
D gene: TRBD2

CDR3 protein: ASSLRGVHEQF
J gene: TRBJ2-1
V gene: TRBV5-5
D gene: .

CDR3 protein: ASSEDARETQY
J gene: TRBJ2-5
V gene: TRBV6-1
D gene: .

CDR3 protein: ASSIETGSSYEQY
J gene: TRBJ2-7
V gene: TRBV19
D gene: .

CDR3 protein: STTRGLADNEQF
J gene: TRBJ2-1
V gene: TRBV29-1
D gene: TRBD2

CDR3 protein: ASSNQGREKLF
J gene: TRBJ1-4
V gene: TRBV28
D gene: .

CDR3 protein: ASSLETSGSTDTQY
J gene: TRBJ2-3
V gene: TRBV5-1
D gene: TRBD2

CDR3 protein: ASSSTGIEAF
J gene: TRBJ1-1
V gene: TRBV6-6
D gene: TRBD1

CDR3 protein: SAKIDRDNEQF
J gene: TRBJ2-1
V gene: TRBV29-1
D gene: TRBD1

CDR3 protein: ASSDRDTARNPNQPQH
J gene: TRBJ1-5
V gene: TRBV2
D gene: .

CDR3 protein: ASTADNNYNSPLH
J gene: TRBJ1-6
V gene: TRBV10-2
D gene: .

CDR3 protein: ASSLGGTGKFTEAF
J gene: TRBJ1-1
V gene: TRBV5-1
D gene: TRBD1

CDR3 protein: ASSQGTSGGDYEQY
J gene: TRBJ2-7
V gene: TRBV4-1
D gene: TRBD2

CDR3 protein: ASRRDRWTYNSPLH
J gene: TRBJ1-6
V gene: TRBV2
D gene: .

CDR3 protein: ASSPFSGGIREQF
J gene: TRBJ2-1
V gene: TRBV2
D gene: TRBD2

CDR3 protein: ASTDPIAGPSVDTQY
J gene: TRBJ2-3
V gene: TRBV28
D gene: TRBD2

CDR3 protein: ASSQEGGRDVGGYEQY
J gene: TRBJ2-7
V gene: TRBV3-1/TRBV3-2
D gene: TRBD1

CDR3 protein: ASSRTGTTYQETQY
J gene: TRBJ2-5
V gene: TRBV7-6
D gene: .

CDR3 protein: ASSLNRGGRGEEKLF
J gene: TRBJ1-4
V gene: TRBV28
D gene: .

CDR3 protein: ASYRQGIHPLH
J gene: TRBJ1-6
V gene: TRBV6-5
D gene: TRBD1

CDR3 protein: ASSLSTGIGYGYT
J gene: TRBJ1-2
V gene: TRBV7-2
D gene: TRBD1

CDR3 protein: ASSLTPSGVGELF
J gene: TRBJ2-2
V gene: TRBV5-1
D gene: TRBD2

CDR3 protein: ASSESTSGSYEQY
J gene: TRBJ2-7
V gene: TRBV2
D gene: TRBD2

CDR3 protein: AWSARQGELF
J gene: TRBJ2-2
V gene: TRBV30
D gene: .

CDR3 protein: ASSETNYGYT
J gene: TRBJ1-2
V gene: TRBV7-9
D gene: .

CDR3 protein: ASSLGDRRAYEQY
J gene: TRBJ2-7
V gene: TRBV7-8
D gene: TRBD1

CDR3 protein: ASSSQGRGTEAF
J gene: TRBJ1-1
V gene: TRBV7-9
D gene: .

CDR3 protein: ASSLDSGGTYNEQF
J gene: TRBJ2-1
V gene: TRBV9
D gene: TRBD2

CDR3 protein: ASRRTGTEAF
J gene: TRBJ1-1
V gene: TRBV27
D gene: .

CDR3 protein: ASSIDQGGGNTIY
J gene: TRBJ1-3
V gene: TRBV19
D gene: .

CDR3 protein: ASSPGQGETQY
J gene: TRBJ2-5
V gene: TRBV5-1
D gene: TRBD1

CDR3 protein: ASSSQEGTQY
J gene: TRBJ2-3
V gene: TRBV11-2
D gene: .

CDR3 protein: ASSLETRVTGELF
J gene: TRBJ2-2
V gene: TRBV5-1
D gene: .

CDR3 protein: ASSLRTDEKLF
J gene: TRBJ1-4
V gene: TRBV5-4
D gene: .

CDR3 protein: ASSPGGDEQF
J gene: TRBJ2-1
V gene: TRBV7-9
D gene: TRBD1

CDR3 protein: ASSLGQVRYNEQF
J gene: TRBJ2-1
V gene: TRBV7-2
D gene: .

CDR3 protein: ASSSGSQNIQY
J gene: TRBJ2-4
V gene: TRBV7-8
D gene: .

CDR3 protein: ASSGDSNYGYT
J gene: TRBJ1-2
V gene: TRBV5-4
D gene: .

CDR3 protein: ATSPGSSYNEQF
J gene: TRBJ2-1
V gene: TRBV24-1
D gene: .

CDR3 protein: VSSLGSGNQPQH
J gene: TRBJ1-5
V gene: TRBV5-1
D gene: .

CDR3 protein: ASSSQGRVNSPLH
J gene: TRBJ1-6
V gene: TRBV27
D gene: .

CDR3 protein: SASHGGFRLSSTDTQY
J gene: TRBJ2-3
V gene: TRBV29-1
D gene: .

CDR3 protein: AIGGQEYTGELF
J gene: TRBJ2-2
V gene: TRBV2
D gene: TRBD1

CDR3 protein: ASSRAREVTDTQY
J gene: TRBJ2-3
V gene: TRBV6-6
D gene: .

CDR3 protein: ASSVNSNQPQH
J gene: TRBJ1-5
V gene: TRBV9
D gene: .